This TCR beta chain is from a study of blood T cell repertoires in COVID-19. Study as a whole: The United States, Italy and Spain were the sources of the acute and convalescent COVID-19 samples.

Which cohort a participant joined came from the clinical history participants gave. The CDR3 is 14 amino acids. In germline, CDR1 is LNHNV, CDR2 YYDKDF (reference sequence). The V end lost 0 bases, the J end lost 7 bases, and 13 bases lay between the germline ends. Repertoires were generated with immunoSEQ multiplex PCR, while TCRdb's copy carries only in-frame clones and drops some. The sample yields roughly 400,000 clones, approximately 91% seen once. The clonotype comes from a woman aged 18-35 years who had been exposed to COVID-19. The chain has TRBV15 and TRBJ2-7, with D possibly matching TRBD2 (5 bases). Sequencing used PBMCs or T cells enriched from blood (not recorded which). The CDR3 DNA reads TGTGCCACCAGCAGAGAGTTAAAAGGGAGTGAGCAGTACTTC. Its protein product is CATSRELKGSEQYF.